The entry below describes one T cell receptor (beta chain). This sample stems from a study of technical replicates of blood from several donors. The assay was immunoSEQ multiplex PCR, and TCRdb's table has in-frame clones only and misses some. The table shows 85,000 to 100,000 clones, with over 85% occurring only once. This CDR3 contains 15 residues. The V end lost 6 bases, the J end lost 5 bases, and 19 bases lay between the germline ends. Germline CDR1 and CDR2: MNHEY and SVGAGI. Material for sequencing was T cells isolated from PBMCs. The rearrangement uses TRBV6-5 and TRBJ2-5; D might be TRBD2 (7 bases). The source of this sequence is a human donor in good health. As DNA, the CDR3 is TGTGCCAGCAGCAACAGGGATAGTAGCGGGGAGACCCAGTACTTC. Translation gives CASSNRDSSGETQYF.